The source of this T cell receptor beta chain is a study of CD8 T cells in ankylosing spondylitis. Points from the study as a whole: Characteristic of ankylosing spondylitis blood, it appeared, was a TCR beta motif comprising several highly homologous variants. The study looked at matched synovial fluid samples from ankylosing spondylitis patients. Disease-linked clones were reported to be significantly enriched there. Some of the motif variants had earlier been found in reactive arthritis patients' fluid and blood.

As to this clonotype: The target antigen is unknown. A much larger clone lies a single base off, so this may be a read error.

TCRdb independently ran MiXCR on the 5' RACE reads; one entry per CDR3 protein. The sample includes roughly 230,000 distinct CDR3 sequences, around 8% of them seen just once. This CDR3 region has 13 residues. Germline CDR1 MNHEY, CDR2 SMNVEV (reference sequence). The V call is TRBV27, the J call TRBJ2-1; the D call may be TRBD1 or TRBD2 (5 bases each). Sequencing used blood, either unsorted or a sorted T cell fraction (not recorded which). This TCR was sampled from a female donor with ankylosing spondylitis or in good health (not recorded which). The CDR3 is CANSWGTANEQFF. The CDR3 DNA sequence: TGTGCCAACAGTTGGGGGACGGCCAATGAGCAGTTCTTC.